The rows below give T cell receptor beta chains drawn from one sample of a study of blood T cells in healthy people across ages. TCRdb fed the 5' RACE reads into MiXCR, producing one record per CDR3 protein. The profile shows about 320,000 distinct CDR3 sequences, roughly a quarter of them singletons. The sample taken for sequencing was blood. The source of these receptors is a woman between 65 and 79 years old in good health. The CDR3 runs from the conserved cysteine through the conserved F or W. Clone size is shown for a subset of rows, as once, few, many or a class of expanded clone.

J gene: TRBJ2-3; V gene: TRBV2; clone size: few; CDR3 protein: CASISKLAGVSDTQYF
J gene: TRBJ1-4; V gene: TRBV5-6; clone size: few; CDR3 protein: CASSRPPGQGNEKLFF
J gene: TRBJ1-3; V gene: TRBV5-1; clone size: few; CDR3 protein: CASSVGQPGNTIYF
J gene: TRBJ2-3; V gene: TRBV7-2; clone size: -; CDR3 protein: CASSLLRLAGALGDTQYF
J gene: TRBJ1-1; V gene: TRBV3-1; clone size: -; CDR3 protein: CASSQFGGNTEAFF
J gene: TRBJ1-2; V gene: TRBV9; clone size: -; CDR3 protein: CASSPFQQGNYGYTF
J gene: TRBJ2-5; V gene: TRBV10-3; clone size: -; CDR3 protein: CAISPTTGQGEETQYF
J gene: TRBJ2-7; V gene: TRBV20-1; clone size: few; CDR3 protein: CSAGGSYEQYF
J gene: TRBJ2-6; V gene: TRBV28; clone size: -; CDR3 protein: CASSFRQGVMGANVLTF
J gene: TRBJ2-1; V gene: TRBV20-1; clone size: -; CDR3 protein: CSARLALYNEQFF
J gene: TRBJ2-1; V gene: TRBV20-1; clone size: few; CDR3 protein: CSAHPGTDAYNEQFF
J gene: TRBJ2-5; V gene: TRBV3-1; clone size: -; CDR3 protein: CASSLTGRETQYF
J gene: TRBJ1-2; V gene: TRBV28; clone size: few; CDR3 protein: CASSPPRQGKVKDYGYTF
J gene: TRBJ1-1; V gene: TRBV12-3/TRBV12-4; clone size: many; CDR3 protein: CASRSGASTEAFF
J gene: TRBJ2-5; V gene: TRBV9; clone size: -; CDR3 protein: CASSVGATPSETQYF
J gene: TRBJ2-2; V gene: TRBV12-3/TRBV12-4; clone size: once; CDR3 protein: CASSFLRELFF
J gene: TRBJ1-2; V gene: TRBV18; clone size: -; CDR3 protein: CASSPDRGGYTF
J gene: TRBJ2-6; V gene: TRBV21-1; clone size: -; CDR3 protein: CALQGESCSGANVLTF
J gene: TRBJ1-4; V gene: TRBV20-1; clone size: -; CDR3 protein: CSAEEVKPNEKLFF
J gene: TRBJ2-3; V gene: TRBV9; clone size: -; CDR3 protein: CASSVAVTGTDTDTQYF
J gene: TRBJ2-5; V gene: TRBV7-8; clone size: -; CDR3 protein: CASSGGGQQETQYF
J gene: TRBJ1-5; V gene: TRBV7-8; clone size: few; CDR3 protein: CASSSGLSPNQPQHF
J gene: TRBJ2-1; V gene: TRBV7-2; clone size: few; CDR3 protein: CASSLGALANYNEQFF
J gene: TRBJ1-1; V gene: TRBV29-1; clone size: -; CDR3 protein: CSVQTNANTEAFF
J gene: TRBJ2-4; V gene: TRBV12-3/TRBV12-4; clone size: -; CDR3 protein: CASRPGQGGSKNIQYF
J gene: TRBJ2-3; V gene: TRBV5-1; clone size: -; CDR3 protein: CASSSNLPSTDTQYF
J gene: TRBJ2-4; V gene: TRBV2; clone size: -; CDR3 protein: CASSARKVAKNIQYF
J gene: TRBJ2-1; V gene: TRBV29-1; clone size: -; CDR3 protein: CSVEEMESSYNEQFF
J gene: -; V gene: TRBV4-1; clone size: -; CDR3 protein: CASSQREQGRNEQFF
J gene: TRBJ1-4; V gene: TRBV25-1; clone size: -; CDR3 protein: CASRKEKLFF
J gene: TRBJ2-7; V gene: TRBV5-1; clone size: few; CDR3 protein: CASSAGGTGSYEQYF
J gene: TRBJ2-3; V gene: TRBV9; clone size: few; CDR3 protein: CASSVAGGADTQYF
J gene: TRBJ1-1; V gene: TRBV28; clone size: -; CDR3 protein: CASSLNRGQNTEAFF
J gene: TRBJ1-4; V gene: TRBV4-1; clone size: -; CDR3 protein: CASSQLAEEKLFF
J gene: TRBJ1-2; V gene: TRBV7-8; clone size: -; CDR3 protein: CASSSQALNRGRLRGYTF
J gene: TRBJ2-3; V gene: TRBV28; clone size: many; CDR3 protein: CASSLSRDTQYF
J gene: TRBJ2-7; V gene: TRBV18; clone size: few; CDR3 protein: CASSPRQGEEQYF
J gene: TRBJ2-4; V gene: TRBV7-8; clone size: few; CDR3 protein: CASSLGLSGSKNIQYF
J gene: TRBJ2-1; V gene: TRBV29-1; clone size: few; CDR3 protein: CSVEITGSYNEQFF
J gene: TRBJ1-6; V gene: TRBV4-2; clone size: -; CDR3 protein: CASSEMALSSYNSPLHF
J gene: TRBJ1-4; V gene: TRBV28; clone size: -; CDR3 protein: CASSLDGNEKQFF
J gene: TRBJ1-5; V gene: TRBV12-3/TRBV12-4; clone size: few; CDR3 protein: CASSSPRDIIGGNQPQHF
J gene: TRBJ1-2; V gene: TRBV28; clone size: -; CDR3 protein: CASSLAGGPYGYTF
J gene: TRBJ2-2; V gene: TRBV27; clone size: few; CDR3 protein: CASSFLDLTGELFF
J gene: TRBJ2-2; V gene: TRBV10-2; clone size: -; CDR3 protein: CASRSQLTGTGELFF
J gene: TRBJ2-1; V gene: TRBV20-1; clone size: few; CDR3 protein: CSAREASGNSNEQFF
J gene: TRBJ2-1; V gene: TRBV3-1; clone size: -; CDR3 protein: CASSPNGLGAYNEQFF
J gene: TRBJ2-2; V gene: TRBV4-3; clone size: few; CDR3 protein: CASSQGQGGWLFF
J gene: TRBJ2-3; V gene: TRBV20-1; clone size: -; CDR3 protein: CSASSNRGITDTQYF
J gene: TRBJ2-7; V gene: TRBV4-2; clone size: many; CDR3 protein: CASSQDPRPYEQYF
J gene: TRBJ2-5; V gene: TRBV4-2; clone size: many; CDR3 protein: CASSQGVGRGRETQYF
J gene: TRBJ2-3; V gene: TRBV15; clone size: -; CDR3 protein: CATSRDPGTSGDTQYF
J gene: -; V gene: TRBV3-1; clone size: few; CDR3 protein: CASSQSGVGEQFF
J gene: TRBJ2-1; V gene: TRBV7-2; clone size: few; CDR3 protein: CASSSTLAGGSYEQFF
J gene: TRBJ1-2; V gene: TRBV20-1; clone size: -; CDR3 protein: CSAPRQGGDYGYTF